The sequence of this T cell receptor beta chain was determined in a study of blood T cell repertoires in COVID-19. Overall study: COVID-19 samples collected from the United States, Italy and Spain covered acute and convalescent phases. T cells, B-cell-depleted T cells, or PBMCs supplied cDNA or gDNA.

V lost 0 bases and J 9 bases, leaving 17 bases between the germline ends. Germline V CDR1 and CDR2: LGHDT, YNNKEL (reference sequence). The CDR3 length is 16 residues. Patients of the Seattle cohort, enrolled during active infection, were followed longitudinally. Authors' data handling: Reference gene primer amplification yielded estimated nucleated cell counts. Method: immunoSEQ multiplex PCR; TCRdb's copy keeps in-frame clones and lacks some. That table is the source of V, J and clone size, and D and trimming were worked out from the DNA. The table lists some 300,000 clones, less than 90% of them singletons.

The sequenced sample was peripheral blood. The receptor's source is a woman in her sixties or seventies with COVID-19, enrolled during active disease. This rearrangement joins TRBV3-1 (or the pseudogene TRBV3-2) to TRBJ2-2; tentative D call: TRBD2 (6 bases). As DNA, the CDR3 is TGTGCCAGCAGCCAAGAGGGGGGTAGACCGGGCCGGGAGCTGTTTTTT. Its protein product is CASSQEGGRPGRELFF.